This T cell receptor (beta chain) was recorded in a study of beta chain features in type 1 diabetes. Study background: Comparable age, gender and cell yields were observed in patients relative to healthy donors.

This clone has just a few counts. As yet, its antigen is unknown. The investigators reverse transcribed all of the isolated RNA, so they sequenced expressed TCRB transcripts. TCRdb's table, derived via immunoSEQ multiplex PCR, lists solely in-frame clones and lacks some. The sample shows under 550,000 clones, 10% to 12% of them seen only once. CDR3 length: 14 residues. V lost 0 bases and J lost 6, with 9 bases in between. Germline V gene lookup returns CDR1 ENHRY and CDR2 SYGVKD. Regarding the study as a whole: Researchers reported that naive, central memory and Treg TCRB repertoires appeared more similar in patients than in healthy donors.

V is TRBV10-3 and J is TRBJ2-1; a weak D match, TRBD1 (5 bases). The source of this sequence is a woman younger than 35 in good health. What was sequenced was naive CD4+ T cells from blood. The CDR3 spells CAISESNRGNEQFF. In nucleotides, the CDR3 is TGTGCCATCAGTGAGTCGAATAGGGGCAATGAGCAGTTCTTC.